This T cell receptor (beta chain) appears in the sequencing data of a study of CD8+CD57+ T cells in acquired aplastic anemia. Across the whole study: Average DNA yield from sorted CD4+ and CD8+ cells was around 3.2 ug. Broader study findings: Patients and healthy controls showed no significant CD8+ Simpson's diversity difference.

Germline trimming cut 3 bases from V and 4 bases from J; bases unmatched to any gene: 5. Germline CDR1 and CDR2: ENHRY and SYGVKD. The CDR3 extends over 15 amino acids. The TCR beta profiling, which covered VDJ combination and CDR3 sequence, was carried out using genomic DNA as the template. TCRdb redid the calling of the reads with MiXCR, one entry per CDR3 protein. The repertoire holds roughly 200,000 distinct CDR3 sequences, with 50% to 65% as singletons. Notes on this clonotype: Its antigen is as yet unknown.

Sequencing involved patients with CD8+CD57+ cell expansion previously shown by flow cytometry. Blood samples were obtained from patients who had received no prior therapy. The sequenced material came from sorted CD4+, CD8+, or CD8+CD57+ T cells (not recorded which) from PBMCs. This chain links TRBV10-3 with TRBJ1-5; 8 bases line up with TRBD1. This receptor was taken from a human donor with aplastic anemia. CDR3 in DNA: TGTGCCATCAGTGATGGACAGGGTCGGAATCAGCCCCAGCATTTT. Its protein product is CAISDGQGRNQPQHF.